This note documents a single T cell receptor (beta chain) sequence. The antigen remains unidentified. J gave up 1 base and V 4 bases, and 7 bases lay outside the gene matches. CDR3 size: 15 residues. Germline CDR1 MNHEY, CDR2 SVGAGI. This entry is derived from a study of T cell repertoires in cytomegalovirus infection. Study summary: An indication of both CMV infection and matching HLA type came from public TCR beta signatures.

General study results and limits: In two of eight donors, the top clonotype was HLA-C-restricted CMV-specific.

Each CDR3 protein gets one entry after TCRdb re-called the reads with MiXCR. The data contain 450,000 to 600,000 distinct CDR3 sequences, about 39% of them seen just once; the ten biggest clones take up roughly two fifths. This clonotype was obtained from a human donor in good health (CMV status not recorded). Some clones in this sample may be carry-over from other donors' samples. The chain uses TRBV6-5 and TRBJ2-7; TRBD1 agrees at 7 bases. Sequencing was performed on cultured PBMCs, taken from culture after CMV antigen stimulation. The CDR3, as DNA: TGTGCCAGCAGTTCCCGACAGGGCCCTTCCTACGAGCAGTACTTC. Translation: CASSSRQGPSYEQYF.